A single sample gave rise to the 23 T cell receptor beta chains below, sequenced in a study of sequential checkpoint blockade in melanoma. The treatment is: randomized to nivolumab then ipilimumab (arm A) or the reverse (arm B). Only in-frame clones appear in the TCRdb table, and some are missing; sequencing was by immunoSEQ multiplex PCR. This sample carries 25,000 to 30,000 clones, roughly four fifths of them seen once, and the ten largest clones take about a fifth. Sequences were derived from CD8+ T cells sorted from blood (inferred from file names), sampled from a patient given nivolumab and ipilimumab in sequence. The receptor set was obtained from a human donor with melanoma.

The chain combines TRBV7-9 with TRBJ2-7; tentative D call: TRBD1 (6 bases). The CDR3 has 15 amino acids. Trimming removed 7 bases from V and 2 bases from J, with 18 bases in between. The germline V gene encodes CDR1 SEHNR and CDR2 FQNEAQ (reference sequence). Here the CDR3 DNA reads TGTGCCAGCACCCCCGGCGGCAGGGGAACCTACGAGCAGTACTTC. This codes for CASTPGGRGTYEQYF.

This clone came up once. CDR3 nucleotide sequence: TGTGCCAGCAGCTTCACAGGGGCGCAGGAGCAGTACTTC. This gives the protein CASSFTGAQEQYF. This rearrangement joins TRBV5-5 to TRBJ2-7, with 7 positions matching TRBD1. The length of the CDR3 is 13 residues. Germline V lookup: CDR1 SGHKS, CDR2 YYEKEE (reference sequence). V dropped 2 bases and J dropped 7; count of bases not matched to a gene: 6.

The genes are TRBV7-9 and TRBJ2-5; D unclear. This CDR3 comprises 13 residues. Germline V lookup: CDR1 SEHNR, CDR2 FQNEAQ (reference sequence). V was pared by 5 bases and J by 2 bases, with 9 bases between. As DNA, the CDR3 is TGTGCCAGCAGCCTTCAGGTACAAGAGACCCAGTACTTC. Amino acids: CASSLQVQETQYF.

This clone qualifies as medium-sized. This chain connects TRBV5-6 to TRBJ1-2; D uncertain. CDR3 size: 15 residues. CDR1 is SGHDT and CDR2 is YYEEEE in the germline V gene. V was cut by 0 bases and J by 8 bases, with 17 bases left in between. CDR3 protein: CASSLAAVSLKGYTF. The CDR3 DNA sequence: TGTGCCAGCAGCTTGGCGGCGGTCTCCCTTAAGGGCTACACCTTC.

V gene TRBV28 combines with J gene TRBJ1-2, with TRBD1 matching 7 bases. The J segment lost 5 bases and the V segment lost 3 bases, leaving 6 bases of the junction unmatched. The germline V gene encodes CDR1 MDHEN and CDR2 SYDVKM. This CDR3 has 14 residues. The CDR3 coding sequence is TGTGCCAGCAGTTTCCGGACAGGACGGTATGGCTACACCTTC. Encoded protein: CASSFRTGRYGYTF.

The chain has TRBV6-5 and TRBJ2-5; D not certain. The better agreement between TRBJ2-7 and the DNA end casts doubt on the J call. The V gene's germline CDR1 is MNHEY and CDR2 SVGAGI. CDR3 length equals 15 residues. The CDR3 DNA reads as TGTGCCAGCAGTTTTGACACCTCTCGCCCCTACGAGCAGTACTTC. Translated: CASSFDTSRPYEQYF.

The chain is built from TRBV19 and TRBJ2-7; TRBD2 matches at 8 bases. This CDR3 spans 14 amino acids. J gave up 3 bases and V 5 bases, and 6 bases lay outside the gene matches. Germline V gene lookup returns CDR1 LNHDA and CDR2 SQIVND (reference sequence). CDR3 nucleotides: TGTGCCAGTAGTTTCGGGGGGGGGTTCTACGAGCAGTACTTC. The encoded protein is CASSFGGGFYEQYF. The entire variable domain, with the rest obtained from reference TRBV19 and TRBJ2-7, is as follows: DGGITQSPKYLFRKEGQNVTLSCEQNLNHDAMYWYRQDPGQGLRLIYYSQIVNDFQKGDIAEGYSVSREKKESFPLTVTSAQKNPTAFYLCASSFGGGFYEQYFGPGTRLTVT.

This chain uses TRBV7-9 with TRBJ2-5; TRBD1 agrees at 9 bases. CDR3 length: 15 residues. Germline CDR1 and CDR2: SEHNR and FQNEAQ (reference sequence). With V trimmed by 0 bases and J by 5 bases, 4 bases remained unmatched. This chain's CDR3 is CASSLAGQGWETQYF. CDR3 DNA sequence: TGTGCCAGCAGCTTAGCGGGACAGGGATGGGAGACCCAGTACTTC.

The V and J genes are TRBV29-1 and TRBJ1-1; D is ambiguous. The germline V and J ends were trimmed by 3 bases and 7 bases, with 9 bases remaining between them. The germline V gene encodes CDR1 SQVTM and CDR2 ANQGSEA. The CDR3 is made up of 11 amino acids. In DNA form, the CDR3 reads TGCAGCGTTGAGTTGCCCGGTGAAGCTTTCTTT. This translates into CSVELPGEAFF.

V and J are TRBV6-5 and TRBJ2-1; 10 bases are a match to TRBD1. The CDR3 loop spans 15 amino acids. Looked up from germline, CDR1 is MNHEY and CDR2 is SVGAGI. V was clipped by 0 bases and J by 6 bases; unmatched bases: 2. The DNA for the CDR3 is TGTGCCAGCAGTTACTCGACAGGGGGCTTCAATGAGCAGTTCTTC. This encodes CASSYSTGGFNEQFF.

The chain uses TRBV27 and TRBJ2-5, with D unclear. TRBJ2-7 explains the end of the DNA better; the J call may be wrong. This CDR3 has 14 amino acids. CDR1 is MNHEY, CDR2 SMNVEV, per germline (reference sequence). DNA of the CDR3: TGTGCCAGCAGTTCATCTTTGATGGTCTACGAGCAGTACTTC. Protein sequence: CASSSSLMVYEQYF.

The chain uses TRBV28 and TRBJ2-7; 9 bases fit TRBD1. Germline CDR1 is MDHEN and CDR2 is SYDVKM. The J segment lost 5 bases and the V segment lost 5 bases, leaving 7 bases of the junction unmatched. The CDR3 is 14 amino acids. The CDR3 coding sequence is TGTGCCAGCAGTCAACCGGACAGGGGCCACGAGCAGTACTTC. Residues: CASSQPDRGHEQYF.

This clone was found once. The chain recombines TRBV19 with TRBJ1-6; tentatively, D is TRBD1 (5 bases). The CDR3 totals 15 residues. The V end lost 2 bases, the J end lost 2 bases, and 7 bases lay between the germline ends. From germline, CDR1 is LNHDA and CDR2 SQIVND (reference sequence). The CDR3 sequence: CASSIRGAYNSPLHF. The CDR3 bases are TGTGCCAGTAGTATACGGGGGGCCTATAATTCACCCCTCCACTTT. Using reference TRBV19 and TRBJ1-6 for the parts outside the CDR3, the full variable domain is DGGITQSPKYLFRKEGQNVTLSCEQNLNHDAMYWYRQDPGQGLRLIYYSQIVNDFQKGDIAEGYSVSREKKESFPLTVTSAQKNPTAFYLCASSIRGAYNSPLHFGNGTRLTVT.

The CDR3 protein is CASSDIGLTGGYTF. The CDR3 nucleotides read TGTGCCAGCAGCGACATAGGTCTAACGGGTGGCTACACCTTC. The genes are TRBV9 and TRBJ1-2, with D uncertain. The CDR3 is 14 residues long. V lost 3 bases and J 7 bases, leaving 16 bases between the germline ends. Per germline, CDR1 SGDLS and CDR2 YYNGEE.

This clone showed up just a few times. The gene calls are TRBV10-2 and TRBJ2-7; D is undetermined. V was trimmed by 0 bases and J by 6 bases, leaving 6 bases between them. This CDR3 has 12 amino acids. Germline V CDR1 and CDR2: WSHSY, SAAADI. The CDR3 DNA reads TGCGCCAGCAGTGAGTCGAGTGGCGAGCAGTACTTC. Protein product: CASSESSGEQYF.

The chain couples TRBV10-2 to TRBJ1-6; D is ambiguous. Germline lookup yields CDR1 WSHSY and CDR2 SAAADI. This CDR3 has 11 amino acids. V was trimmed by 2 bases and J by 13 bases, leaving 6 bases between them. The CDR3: CASSEGRPLHF. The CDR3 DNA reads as TGCGCCAGCAGTGAGGGGAGGCCCCTCCACTTT.

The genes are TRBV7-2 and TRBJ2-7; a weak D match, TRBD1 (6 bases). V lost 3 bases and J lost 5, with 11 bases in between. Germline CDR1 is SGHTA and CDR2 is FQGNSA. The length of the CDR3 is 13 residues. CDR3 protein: CASSFNRENEQYF. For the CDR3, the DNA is TGTGCCAGCAGCTTCAACAGGGAAAACGAGCAGTACTTC.

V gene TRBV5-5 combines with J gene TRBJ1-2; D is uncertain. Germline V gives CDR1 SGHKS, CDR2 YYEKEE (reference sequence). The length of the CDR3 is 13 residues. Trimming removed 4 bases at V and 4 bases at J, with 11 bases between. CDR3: CASSATVGYGYTF. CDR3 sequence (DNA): TGTGCCAGCAGCGCCACGGTTGGCTATGGCTACACCTTC.

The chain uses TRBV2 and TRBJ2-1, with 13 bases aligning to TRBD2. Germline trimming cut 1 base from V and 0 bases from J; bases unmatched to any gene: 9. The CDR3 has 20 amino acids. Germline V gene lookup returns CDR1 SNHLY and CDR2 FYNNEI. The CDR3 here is CASSEGPTSGGSYSYNEQFF. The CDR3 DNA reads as TGTGCCAGCAGTGAAGGTCCGACTAGCGGGGGGTCCTACTCCTACAATGAGCAGTTCTTC. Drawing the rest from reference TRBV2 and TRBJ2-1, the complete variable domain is EPEVTQTPSHQVTQMGQEVILRCVPISNHLYFYWYRQILGQKVEFLVSFYNNEISEKSEIFDDQFSVERPDGSNFTLKIRSTKLEDSAMYFCASSEGPTSGGSYSYNEQFFGPGTRLTVL.

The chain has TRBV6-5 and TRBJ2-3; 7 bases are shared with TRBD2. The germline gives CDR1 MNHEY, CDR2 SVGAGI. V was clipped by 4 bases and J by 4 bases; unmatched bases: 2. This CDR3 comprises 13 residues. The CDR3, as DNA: TGTGCCAGCAGTTTAGCGGGCGCAGATACGCAGTATTTT. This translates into CASSLAGADTQYF.

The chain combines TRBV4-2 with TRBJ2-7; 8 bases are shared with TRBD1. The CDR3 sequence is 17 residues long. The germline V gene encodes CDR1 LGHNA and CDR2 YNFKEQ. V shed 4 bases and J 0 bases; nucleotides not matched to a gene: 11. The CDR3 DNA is TGTGCCAGCAGCCCAAAGACCCGGGACAGGAGCTCCTACGAGCAGTACTTC. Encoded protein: CASSPKTRDRSSYEQYF.

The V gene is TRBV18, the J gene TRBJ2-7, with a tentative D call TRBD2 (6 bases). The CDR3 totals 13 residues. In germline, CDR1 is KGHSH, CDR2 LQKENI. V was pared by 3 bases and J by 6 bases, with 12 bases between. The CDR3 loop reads CASSPLGLAEQYF. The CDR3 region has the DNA TGTGCCAGCTCACCTCTGGGACTGGCCGAGCAGTACTTC.

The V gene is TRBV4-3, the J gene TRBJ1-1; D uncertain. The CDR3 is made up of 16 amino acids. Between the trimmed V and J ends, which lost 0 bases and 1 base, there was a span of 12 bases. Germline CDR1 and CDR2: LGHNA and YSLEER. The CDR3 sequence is CASSQEGVYGNTEAFF. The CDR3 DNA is TGCGCCAGCAGCCAAGAGGGCGTCTATGGGAACACTGAAGCTTTCTTT.